The 8 T cell receptor beta chains presented below share a single source sample, sequenced in a study of PD-1 blockade in classical Hodgkin lymphoma. Each patient's relapse followed autologous stem cell transplantation, and brentuximab vedotin exposure varied. Some clones are missing from TCRdb's copy, which holds only in-frame ones; the method was immunoSEQ multiplex PCR. The sample lists about 40,000 clones, 85% to 90% occurring once. This specimen consisted of peripheral blood mononuclear cells (PBMCs), obtained at baseline. The receptors here all came from a human donor with classical Hodgkin lymphoma.

The V and J genes are TRBV10-3 and TRBJ2-1; TRBD2 matches 9 bases. The CDR3 sequence is 15 residues long. Germline assignment: CDR1 ENHRY and CDR2 SYGVKD. With V trimmed by 7 bases and J by 8 bases, 12 bases remained unmatched. This CDR3 is CAIMGGRGGPDEQFF. CDR3 sequence (DNA): TGTGCCATCATGGGGGGGCGGGGGGGCCCGGATGAGCAGTTCTTC.

This clone was detected once. The V gene is TRBV14, the J gene TRBJ2-5; D uncertain. The germline V and J ends were trimmed by 0 bases and 5 bases, with 13 bases remaining between them. This CDR3 is 15 amino acids long. Per the germline V gene, CDR1 is SGHDN and CDR2 is FVKESK. For the CDR3, the DNA is TGTGCCAGCAGCCAAGAAGTTAGGGTTGGGGAGACCCAGTACTTC. Its protein product is CASSQEVRVGETQYF.

CDR3 protein: CASSEGSGGQETQYF. CDR3 bases: TGTGCCAGCAGTGAAGGTTCAGGGGGCCAAGAGACCCAGTACTTC. This sequence joins TRBV2 and TRBJ2-5; 7 nucleotides match TRBD1. V shed 1 base and J 1 base; nucleotides not matched to a gene: 3. Germline values: CDR1 SNHLY, CDR2 FYNNEI. CDR3 size: 15 residues.

The J gene is TRBJ2-1, the V gene TRBV18; tentative D call: TRBD2 (6 bases). CDR3 length: 17 amino acids. The germline V and J ends were trimmed by 1 base and 5 bases, with 18 bases remaining between them. Germline CDR1 KGHSH, CDR2 LQKENI. The CDR3 spells CASSPQWGGGSHNEQFF. The CDR3 DNA reads TGTGCCAGCTCACCACAGTGGGGAGGAGGGAGCCACAATGAGCAGTTCTTC. The variable domain in full, completed from reference TRBV18 and TRBJ2-1, reads NAGVMQNPRHLVRRRGQEARLRCSPMKGHSHVYWYRQLPEEGLKFMVYLQKENIIDESGMPKERFSAEFPKEGPSILRIQQVVRGDSAAYFCASSPQWGGGSHNEQFFGPGTRLTVL.

This clone was detected only once. CDR3 in DNA: TGTGCCAGTAGGCGACAGGCTACTAGCACAGATACGCAGTATTTT. Translated, it gives CASRRQATSTDTQYF. The chain couples TRBV19 to TRBJ2-3; maybe TRBD1 (6 bases). Germline V CDR1 and CDR2: LNHDA, SQIVND (reference sequence). Deletions cut 6 bases from V and 0 bases from J, with 13 bases between. CDR3 length equals 15 residues.

The chain has TRBV9 and TRBJ1-4; the D is unclear. Per germline, CDR1 SGDLS and CDR2 YYNGEE. This CDR3 is 14 amino acids long. Deletions cut 1 base from V and 0 bases from J, with 4 bases between. CDR3 residues: CASSVTPTNEKLFF. CDR3 DNA: TGTGCCAGCAGCGTAACCCCAACTAATGAAAAACTGTTTTTT. Together with reference TRBV9 and TRBJ1-4, the CDR3 gives the full variable domain: DSGVTQTPKHLITATGQRVTLRCSPRSGDLSVYWYQQSLDQGLQFLIQYYNGEERAKGNILERFSAQQFPDLHSELNLSSLELGDSALYFCASSVTPTNEKLFFGSGTQLSVL.

The chain recombines TRBV5-8 with TRBJ1-5; D possibly corresponds to TRBD1 (6 bases). Germline V CDR1 and CDR2: SGHTS, YDEGEE. The CDR3 extends over 16 amino acids. V lost 2 bases to trimming and J lost 9 bases, with 21 bases between them. CDR3: CASSLITGTVSGPQHF. The CDR3 DNA sequence: TGTGCCAGCAGCTTAATAACAGGGACTGTTAGTGGGCCCCAGCATTTT.

The gene calls are TRBV10-3 and TRBJ2-3, with TRBD2 matching over 9 bases. Germline CDR1 and CDR2: ENHRY and SYGVKD. This CDR3 spans 18 amino acids. With V trimmed by 2 bases and J by 0 bases, 9 bases remained unmatched. The CDR3 loop is CAISEPQLAGGSTDTQYF. CDR3 DNA: TGTGCCATCAGTGAGCCGCAACTAGCGGGCGGTAGCACAGATACGCAGTATTTT.